These T cell receptor beta chains were read from a single sample in a study of metastatic and nonmetastatic thyroid tumors. TCRdb re-called the PCR reads via MiXCR. In the table there are under 60,000 clones, around 20% of which are singletons. What was sequenced was blood. Receptors originate from a male donor with papillary thyroid cancer or a benign thyroid nodule (not recorded which). Some clones in this sample may be carry-over from other donors' samples. Each CDR3 is given with its conserved first and last residue. Fields, in order: J gene, clone size, V gene, D gene, CDR3 protein, CDR3 DNA. A D gene is named only where the DNA matches it firmly. The size entry is marked missing in some rows and otherwise reads once, few, many or a size class.

j_gene: TRBJ2-1; abundance: many; v_gene: TRBV7-3; d_gene: -; CDR3aa: CASSLRGPHGDATLGEQFF; CDR3nt: TGTGCCAGCAGCTTAAGAGGCCCCCATGGGGACGCAACTTTGGGTGAGCAGTTCTTC
j_gene: TRBJ2-5; abundance: many; v_gene: TRBV3-1; d_gene: -; CDR3aa: CASSQAYGGRPTQYF; CDR3nt: TGTGCCAGCAGCCAAGCGTACGGGGGCCGGCCGACCCAGTACTTC
j_gene: TRBJ2-7; abundance: many; v_gene: TRBV6-1; d_gene: -; CDR3aa: CASGTSGTSEGQYF; CDR3nt: TGTGCCAGCGGGACCTCCGGGACTTCCGAGGGGCAGTACTTC
j_gene: TRBJ2-3; abundance: -; v_gene: TRBV28; d_gene: TRBD1; CDR3aa: CASSLQGALDTQYF; CDR3nt: TGTGCCAGCAGTTTACAGGGGGCTCTAGATACGCAGTATTTT
j_gene: TRBJ1-6; abundance: -; v_gene: TRBV2; d_gene: -; CDR3aa: CASSVDGAEPLHF; CDR3nt: TGTGCCAGCAGTGTAGACGGGGCTGAACCCCTCCACTTT
j_gene: TRBJ2-3; abundance: -; v_gene: TRBV5-1; d_gene: TRBD1; CDR3aa: CASSFGQGTDTQYF; CDR3nt: TGCGCCAGCAGCTTCGGACAGGGGACAGATACGCAGTATTTT
j_gene: TRBJ2-1; abundance: -; v_gene: TRBV19; d_gene: -; CDR3aa: CATNWGVQGEQFF; CDR3nt: TGTGCCACAAATTGGGGCGTGCAGGGTGAGCAGTTCTTC
j_gene: TRBJ2-1; abundance: few; v_gene: TRBV12-3/TRBV12-4; d_gene: -; CDR3aa: CASSPKSWVGEQFF; CDR3nt: TGTGCCAGCAGTCCGAAAAGCTGGGTCGGTGAGCAGTTCTTC
j_gene: TRBJ1-5; abundance: many; v_gene: TRBV30; d_gene: -; CDR3aa: CAWSWGVSSNQPQHF; CDR3nt: TGTGCCTGGAGTTGGGGGGTGTCGAGCAATCAGCCCCAGCATTTT
j_gene: TRBJ2-3; abundance: many; v_gene: TRBV27; d_gene: TRBD1; CDR3aa: CASSKWDRFTDTQYF; CDR3nt: TGTGCCAGCAGTAAATGGGACAGATTCACAGATACGCAGTATTTT
j_gene: TRBJ2-7; abundance: -; v_gene: TRBV6-4; d_gene: TRBD1; CDR3aa: CASIAGPGGAEQYF; CDR3nt: TGTGCCAGCATTGCCGGGCCAGGGGGCGCCGAGCAGTACTTC
j_gene: TRBJ2-3; abundance: -; v_gene: TRBV5-6; d_gene: -; CDR3aa: CASSLALSPSTDTQYF; CDR3nt: TGTGCCAGCAGCTTGGCCCTTTCCCCAAGCACAGATACGCAGTATTTT
j_gene: TRBJ1-1; abundance: -; v_gene: TRBV19; d_gene: TRBD1; CDR3aa: CASTRTGGNTEAFF; CDR3nt: TGTGCCAGTACCCGGACAGGGGGGAACACTGAAGCTTTCTTT
j_gene: TRBJ2-7; abundance: -; v_gene: TRBV18; d_gene: -; CDR3aa: CASSRTENTYEQYF; CDR3nt: TGTGCCAGCTCACGGACGGAGAACACCTACGAGCAGTACTTC
j_gene: TRBJ2-7; abundance: many; v_gene: TRBV27; d_gene: -; CDR3aa: CASSLSNRGPYEQYF; CDR3nt: TGTGCCAGCAGTTTATCGAACCGGGGGCCCTACGAGCAGTACTTC
j_gene: TRBJ1-1; abundance: many; v_gene: TRBV12-3/TRBV12-4; d_gene: TRBD1; CDR3aa: CASSPGGTGTTEAFF; CDR3nt: TGTGCCAGCTCCCCCGGAGGGACAGGGACCACTGAAGCTTTCTTT
j_gene: TRBJ2-1; abundance: many; v_gene: TRBV12-3/TRBV12-4; d_gene: TRBD2; CDR3aa: CASSSRGRLAGGHEQFF; CDR3nt: TGTGCCAGCAGTTCGAGGGGTAGACTAGCGGGGGGGCATGAGCAGTTCTTC
j_gene: TRBJ1-2; abundance: -; v_gene: TRBV9; d_gene: TRBD1; CDR3aa: CASSVGSGGPYGYTF; CDR3nt: TGTGCCAGCAGCGTAGGGTCAGGGGGCCCCTATGGCTACACCTTC
j_gene: TRBJ1-2; abundance: -; v_gene: TRBV12-3/TRBV12-4; d_gene: -; CDR3aa: CASSSPVSGRNIDGYTF; CDR3nt: TGTGCCAGCAGTTCACCGGTGTCAGGGCGAAATATTGATGGCTACACCTTC
j_gene: TRBJ1-1; abundance: few; v_gene: TRBV30; d_gene: -; CDR3aa: CAWSVLRYAFF; CDR3nt: TGTGCCTGGAGTGTACTCCGGTACGCTTTCTTT
j_gene: TRBJ2-5; abundance: many; v_gene: TRBV19; d_gene: -; CDR3aa: CASSTDRVGGTQYF; CDR3nt: TGTGCCAGTAGTACCGACAGGGTCGGGGGGACCCAGTACTTC
j_gene: TRBJ2-2; abundance: -; v_gene: TRBV10-3; d_gene: -; CDR3aa: CSTKSGSTGELFF; CDR3nt: TGTTCCACCAAGAGTGGGAGTACCGGGGAGCTGTTTTTT
j_gene: TRBJ2-7; abundance: many; v_gene: TRBV15; d_gene: -; CDR3aa: CATSRVGLGAEQYF; CDR3nt: TGTGCCACCAGCAGAGTGGGGTTGGGAGCCGAGCAGTACTTC
j_gene: TRBJ2-3; abundance: -; v_gene: TRBV20-1; d_gene: -; CDR3aa: CSARVVRGTDTQYF; CDR3nt: TGCAGTGCTAGAGTGGTGAGGGGCACAGATACGCAGTATTTT
j_gene: TRBJ1-5; abundance: -; v_gene: TRBV27; d_gene: -; CDR3aa: CASSLNYKQPQHF; CDR3nt: TGTGCCAGCAGTTTAAACTATAAACAGCCCCAGCATTTT
j_gene: TRBJ2-7; abundance: many; v_gene: TRBV6-5; d_gene: -; CDR3aa: CASSYSPGRDEQYF; CDR3nt: TGTGCCAGCAGTTACTCTCCAGGCCGGGACGAGCAGTACTTC
j_gene: TRBJ2-1; abundance: many; v_gene: TRBV4-1; d_gene: -; CDR3aa: CASSQPGLPEEQFF; CDR3nt: TGCGCCAGCAGCCAACCTGGGCTTCCCGAAGAGCAGTTCTTC
j_gene: TRBJ2-1; abundance: many; v_gene: TRBV29-1; d_gene: TRBD2; CDR3aa: CSVGYWREGHYNEQFF; CDR3nt: TGCAGCGTTGGGTACTGGCGGGAGGGCCACTACAATGAGCAGTTCTTC
j_gene: TRBJ1-2; abundance: many; v_gene: TRBV6-1; d_gene: -; CDR3aa: CASSEVSRDGYTF; CDR3nt: TGTGCCAGCAGTGAAGTCTCCCGCGATGGCTACACCTTC
j_gene: TRBJ1-5; abundance: many; v_gene: TRBV11-2; d_gene: TRBD1; CDR3aa: CASSADRGYQPQHF; CDR3nt: TGTGCCAGCAGCGCCGACAGGGGTTATCAGCCCCAGCATTTT
j_gene: TRBJ1-5; abundance: many; v_gene: TRBV20-1; d_gene: TRBD1; CDR3aa: CSASPPGQGINQPQHF; CDR3nt: TGCAGTGCCTCACCTCCGGGACAGGGGATCAATCAGCCCCAGCATTTT
j_gene: TRBJ1-1; abundance: many; v_gene: TRBV12-3/TRBV12-4; d_gene: -; CDR3aa: CASSPGPEAFF; CDR3nt: TGTGCCAGCAGCCCGGGGCCTGAAGCTTTCTTT
j_gene: TRBJ2-1; abundance: -; v_gene: TRBV27; d_gene: TRBD2; CDR3aa: CASSAGLAVLSYNEQFF; CDR3nt: TGTGCCAGCAGTGCGGGACTAGCTGTTCTCTCCTACAATGAGCAGTTCTTC
j_gene: TRBJ2-1; abundance: few; v_gene: TRBV7-6; d_gene: TRBD2; CDR3aa: CASSRGGTYNEQFF; CDR3nt: TGTGCCAGCAGCCGGGGGGGAACTTACAATGAGCAGTTCTTC
j_gene: TRBJ2-6; abundance: few; v_gene: TRBV7-3; d_gene: -; CDR3aa: CASSLTGSGANVLTF; CDR3nt: TGTGCCAGCAGCTTAACGGGTTCTGGGGCCAACGTCCTGACTTTC
j_gene: TRBJ1-2; abundance: many; v_gene: TRBV5-4; d_gene: TRBD1; CDR3aa: CASRLDRGPYGYTF; CDR3nt: TGTGCCAGCAGATTGGACAGGGGCCCCTATGGCTACACCTTC
j_gene: TRBJ2-6; abundance: -; v_gene: TRBV2; d_gene: -; CDR3aa: CASSEETSGANVLTF; CDR3nt: TGTGCCAGCAGTGAAGAAACCTCTGGGGCCAACGTCCTGACTTTC
j_gene: TRBJ1-5; abundance: many; v_gene: TRBV19; d_gene: -; CDR3aa: CASSPITLVDQPQHF; CDR3nt: TGTGCCAGTAGTCCCATTACATTGGTGGATCAGCCCCAGCATTTT
j_gene: TRBJ1-5; abundance: many; v_gene: TRBV28; d_gene: TRBD1; CDR3aa: CASSSWTGDNQPQHF; CDR3nt: TGTGCCAGCAGTTCCTGGACAGGGGATAATCAGCCCCAGCATTTT
j_gene: TRBJ2-7; abundance: many; v_gene: TRBV11-2; d_gene: TRBD2; CDR3aa: CASSPLRGVVTYEQYF; CDR3nt: TGTGCCAGCAGCCCATTGCGGGGGGTCGTCACCTACGAGCAGTACTTC
j_gene: TRBJ1-1; abundance: many; v_gene: TRBV20-1; d_gene: -; CDR3aa: CSARTGFDFQAEAFF; CDR3nt: TGCAGTGCGAGAACAGGGTTCGATTTCCAGGCTGAAGCTTTCTTT
j_gene: TRBJ1-5; abundance: few; v_gene: TRBV5-4; d_gene: -; CDR3aa: CASSLVVGTESNQPQHF; CDR3nt: TGTGCCAGCAGCTTGGTGGTAGGTACGGAAAGCAATCAGCCCCAGCATTTT
j_gene: TRBJ1-1; abundance: -; v_gene: TRBV7-2; d_gene: -; CDR3aa: CASSLDAHRNTEAFF; CDR3nt: TGTGCCAGCAGCTTGGACGCCCACCGGAACACTGAAGCTTTCTTT
j_gene: TRBJ2-7; abundance: few; v_gene: TRBV19; d_gene: TRBD1; CDR3aa: CASTGDSPYEQYF; CDR3nt: TGTGCCAGTACCGGGGACAGTCCCTACGAGCAGTACTTC
j_gene: TRBJ2-2; abundance: -; v_gene: TRBV11-3; d_gene: -; CDR3aa: CASSLSGTANTGELFF; CDR3nt: TGTGCCAGCAGCTTAAGCGGGACAGCTAACACCGGGGAGCTGTTTTTT
j_gene: TRBJ2-5; abundance: -; v_gene: TRBV7-9; d_gene: -; CDR3aa: CASSLGTAQETQYF; CDR3nt: TGTGCCAGCAGCTTAGGAACAGCACAAGAGACCCAGTACTTC
j_gene: TRBJ2-2; abundance: -; v_gene: TRBV28; d_gene: TRBD2; CDR3aa: CASSLFASGRRTGELFF; CDR3nt: TGTGCCAGCAGTTTATTCGCTAGCGGGAGGAGGACCGGGGAGCTGTTTTTT
j_gene: TRBJ2-1; abundance: many; v_gene: TRBV30; d_gene: TRBD2; CDR3aa: CAWGQTSGPYNEQFF; CDR3nt: TGTGCCTGGGGTCAAACTAGCGGCCCGTACAATGAGCAGTTCTTC
j_gene: TRBJ2-7; abundance: medium-sized; v_gene: TRBV20-1; d_gene: TRBD2; CDR3aa: CSARRTSDYEQYF; CDR3nt: TGCAGTGCTAGAAGGACTAGCGACTACGAGCAGTACTTC